This passage covers 5 T cell receptor beta chains from one sample sequenced in a study of PD-1 and CTLA-4 blockade in melanoma. This table comes from immunoSEQ multiplex PCR, and its TCRdb copy is limited to in-frame clones, with some not included. The sample lists 15,000 to 20,000 clones, approximately 70% occurring once. The sequencing here drew on CD8+ T cells from peripheral blood, taken from a patient given anti-PD-1 treatment. The origin of the receptors is a human donor with melanoma.

This clone has a handful of counts. The J gene is TRBJ2-1, the V gene TRBV7-9, with 12 bases identical to TRBD1. Germline V lookup: CDR1 SEHNR, CDR2 FQNEAQ (reference sequence). V lost 1 base and J lost 5; bases outside the gene matches: 9. The CDR3 extends over 18 amino acids. CDR3 nucleotides: TGTGCCAGCAGCTTAGATAGGGGACAGGGGGCGCTGGACAATGAGCAGTTCTTC. Its protein product is CASSLDRGQGALDNEQFF.

This clone showed up just a few times. V and J are TRBV11-3 and TRBJ2-7, with TRBD1 matching 10 bases. Losses at the gene ends were 1 base for V and 0 bases for J; bases not matched to a gene: 0. Germline V CDR1 and CDR2: SGHNT, YENEEA. The length of the CDR3 is 15 residues. CDR3 in amino acids: CASSLGDRGSYEQYF. CDR3 DNA: TGTGCCAGCAGCTTAGGGGACAGGGGCTCCTACGAGCAGTACTTC.

This clone was seen only a few times. The J gene is TRBJ1-5, the V gene TRBV11-2; D not certain. V shed 2 bases and J shed 6 bases, with 11 bases lying between them. Germline CDR1 reads SGHAT; CDR2 reads FQNNGV. This CDR3 is 14 amino acids long. The CDR3 here is CASSLSRLSQPQHF. In DNA form, the CDR3 reads TGTGCCAGCAGCTTATCTCGGTTGAGTCAGCCCCAGCATTTT.

This clone was seen a single time. This chain uses TRBV14 with TRBJ2-1, with D tentatively TRBD2 (5 bases). The CDR3 is 16 amino acids. V was cut by 4 bases and J by 0 bases, with 13 bases left in between. Germline V gene sequence: CDR1 SGHDN, CDR2 FVKESK. The CDR3 region has the DNA TGTGCCAGCAGCCTTGGACTTTCTGTCTCCTACAATGAGCAGTTCTTC. Amino acids: CASSLGLSVSYNEQFF.

This chain links TRBV6-5 with TRBJ2-7, with TRBD1 identical over 8 bases. The CDR3 contains 15 residues. CDR1 MNHEY and CDR2 SVGAGI come from the germline V gene. J lost 0 bases, V lost 6 bases, and 7 bases had no gene match. CDR3 in amino acids: CASSLTGGASYEQYF. CDR3 coding DNA: TGTGCCAGCAGCCTCACAGGGGGTGCCTCCTACGAGCAGTACTTC.